The TCR beta chain under discussion was sequenced for a study of tumor-infiltrating lymphocytes in oesophageal squamous cell carcinoma. One entry per CDR3 protein results from TCRdb running MiXCR on the PCR reads. The sample carries roughly 11,000 distinct CDR3 sequences, around 50% recorded once. The germline V gene encodes CDR1 SGHVS and CDR2 FNYEAQ. The germline V and J ends were trimmed by 2 bases and 7 bases, with 27 bases remaining between them. This CDR3 contains 18 residues. Sequencing input: esophageal tumor tissue. The sequence was obtained from a male donor with esophageal squamous cell carcinoma. The V gene is TRBV7-6, the J gene TRBJ2-7; D tentatively reads TRBD1 or TRBD2 (6 bases each). CDR3: CASSLRRGDSLGYNEQYF. In nucleotides, the CDR3 is TGTGCCAGCAGCTTAAGGAGGGGGGACTCGCTCGGCTACAATGAGCAGTACTTC. The whole variable domain, filled in from reference TRBV7-6 and TRBJ2-7, reads GAGVSQSPRYKVTKRGQDVALRCDPISGHVSLYWYRQALGQGPEFLTYFNYEAQQDKSGLPNDRFSAERPEGSISTLTIQRTEQRDSAMYRCASSLRRGDSLGYNEQYFGPGTRLTVT.